This T cell receptor beta chain was captured in a study of blood T cell repertoires in COVID-19. Looking at the study overall: COVID-19 samples from acute and convalescent phases originated in the United States, Italy and Spain.

Across about two dozen US areas, participants ranged in age from about 18 to 90 years. The study counted Cohort 3 donors as recovered given two negative PCRs, clearance, or symptom resolution. The ends lost 3 bases at V and 8 bases at J; junction bases unmatched: 12. The CDR3 extends over 15 amino acids. The germline V gene encodes CDR1 MNHEY and CDR2 SVGAGI. Authors' methods: From reference gene primer amplification, estimates of nucleated cell counts were derived. The method was immunoSEQ multiplex PCR; TCRdb's version includes in-frame clones alone and lacks a portion of them. V and J calls and clone size come straight from that table; D and trimming were deduced from the DNA. This repertoire shows around 150,000 clones, around 79% found once; its top ten account for approximately 10%.

The rearrangement uses TRBV6-5 and TRBJ1-2; TRBD1 matches 7 bases. The clonotype comes from a man aged 50 or older who had recovered from COVID-19. What was sequenced was PBMCs or T cells enriched from blood (not recorded which). As DNA, the CDR3 is TGTGCCAGCAGTTATACCGACAGGGCTGCGCGGGGCTACACCTTC. Translating it yields CASSYTDRAARGYTF.